These 30 T cell receptor beta chains were all obtained from the same sample, sequenced in a study of OX40 agonist ivuxolimab in advanced cancers. Sequenced by immunoSEQ multiplex PCR; TCRdb stores in-frame clones only, minus some. The data show approximately 90,000 clones, roughly 87% seen once. The material sequenced was CD4+ or CD8+ T cells sorted from blood, taken in a trial of the OX40 agonist ivuxolimab. The receptor set was obtained from an adult with an advanced solid tumor such as melanoma, head and neck, liver or kidney cancer.

This chain connects TRBV10-2 to TRBJ2-6, with D perhaps TRBD1 or TRBD2 (5 bases each). Germline V gives CDR1 WSHSY, CDR2 SAAADI. The CDR3 is made up of 16 amino acids. Trimming removed 5 bases from V and 0 bases from J, with 11 bases in between. CDR3 protein: CASSRGDDSGANVLTF. The CDR3, as DNA: TGCGCCAGCAGTCGTGGGGACGACTCTGGGGCCAACGTCCTGACTTTC.

The rearrangement joins TRBV10-3 to TRBJ2-7; D gene uncertain. Germline V gene sequence: CDR1 ENHRY, CDR2 SYGVKD. The CDR3 spans 16 residues. V lost 8 bases and J 2 bases, leaving 22 bases between the germline ends. The CDR3 sequence is CAISGLPGRQAYEQYF. CDR3 coding DNA: TGTGCCATCTCTGGGTTGCCGGGCAGGCAGGCCTACGAGCAGTACTTC.

The rearrangement uses TRBV5-1 and TRBJ2-5, with D possibly TRBD2 on 5 matching bases. The CDR3 covers 14 residues. The V gene's germline CDR1 is SGHRS and CDR2 YFSETQ. Trimming cost V 0 bases and J 1 base, with 7 bases left between them. The CDR3 spells CASSLGTVQETQYF. The CDR3 DNA follows: TGCGCCAGCAGCTTGGGGACTGTCCAAGAGACCCAGTACTTC.

The rearrangement joins TRBV5-4 to TRBJ2-7, with D possibly matching TRBD1 (5 bases). Looked up from germline, CDR1 is SGHNT and CDR2 is YYREEE (reference sequence). Trimming took 2 bases from V and 0 from J, leaving 12 bases between them. There are 15 residues in the CDR3. CDR3 region: CASSLGHLNSYEQYF. The CDR3 bases are TGTGCCAGCAGCTTAGGACACCTCAACTCCTACGAGCAGTACTTC.

The V and J genes are TRBV7-2 and TRBJ2-3; D is uncertain. Germline-derived CDR1 and CDR2 are SGHTA and FQGNSA. Trimming removed 5 bases from V and 0 bases from J, with 3 bases in between. The CDR3 totals 12 residues. The CDR3 DNA sequence: TGTGCCAGCAGCCCGAGCACAGATACGCAGTATTTT. Amino acid sequence: CASSPSTDTQYF.

The chain joins TRBV11-2 to TRBJ1-2; the D is unclear. The V gene lost 5 bases and the J gene lost 4 bases, with 14 bases spanning the gap. This CDR3 is 14 amino acids long. Germline V gene sequence: CDR1 SGHAT, CDR2 FQNNGV. The CDR3 coding sequence is TGTGCCAGCAGCCCCTCGAGGTCCAGCTATGGCTACACCTTC. It specifies CASSPSRSSYGYTF. Based on the CDR3 plus reference TRBV11-2 and TRBJ1-2, the full variable domain is EAGVAQSPRYKIIEKRQSVAFWCNPISGHATLYWYQQILGQGPKLLIQFQNNGVVDDSQLPKDRFSAERLKGVDSTLKIQPAKLEDSAVYLCASSPSRSSYGYTFGSGTRLTVV.

The V and J genes are TRBV6-6 and TRBJ1-2, with TRBD1 matching 9 bases. Per the germline V gene, CDR1 is MNHNY and CDR2 is SVGAGI (reference sequence). This CDR3 is 13 amino acids long. Trimming at V came to 8 bases and at J to 6 bases, leaving 7 bases not matched to a gene. In DNA, the CDR3 is TGTGCCAGCTCCCGGGACAGGGTGGATGGCTACACCTTC. Encoded protein: CASSRDRVDGYTF.

The V call is TRBV5-1, the J call TRBJ1-2, with TRBD1 identical over 7 bases. Trimming at V came to 4 bases and at J to 1 base, leaving 13 bases not matched to a gene. This CDR3 region has 17 residues. Germline loops: CDR1 SGHRS, CDR2 YFSETQ. The CDR3 loop is CASSHGRDRRNNYGYTF. In DNA, the CDR3 is TGCGCCAGCAGCCATGGGCGGGACAGACGAAATAACTATGGCTACACCTTC.

There are a few counts of this clone. The chain uses TRBV9 and TRBJ1-2; 9 bases agree with TRBD1. V lost 3 bases and J lost 6; bases outside the gene matches: 9. Germline lookup yields CDR1 SGDLS and CDR2 YYNGEE. CDR3 size: 15 residues. CDR3 sequence (DNA): TGTGCCAGCAGCGCCCACACGGGACAGGGTCATGGCTACACCTTC. Amino acid sequence: CASSAHTGQGHGYTF.

This chain connects TRBV30 to TRBJ2-7; D possibly corresponds to TRBD2 (6 bases). Between the trimmed V and J ends, which lost 6 bases and 1 base, there was a span of 16 bases. There are 14 residues in the CDR3. CDR1 GTSNPN and CDR2 SVGIG come from the germline V gene (reference sequence). CDR3 residues: CACPKGRNSYEQYF. CDR3 DNA: TGTGCCTGCCCCAAAGGGAGGAATTCCTACGAGCAGTACTTC.

This clone was detected a few times. This chain connects TRBV15 to TRBJ1-4, with D tentatively TRBD1 (5 bases). The CDR3 covers 15 residues. Germline V gene data show CDR1 as LNHNV and CDR2 as YYDKDF (reference sequence). Trimming removed 1 base from V and 4 bases from J, with 10 bases in between. CDR3 DNA: TGTGCCACCAGCAGAGGGCAGGGCGATAATGAAAAACTGTTTTTT. Translated, it gives CATSRGQGDNEKLFF.

This chain's CDR3 is CSGDRDTEAFF. The CDR3, as DNA: TGCAGCGGTGACAGGGACACTGAAGCTTTCTTT. This sequence joins TRBV29-1 and TRBJ1-1; 7 bases fit TRBD1. CDR3 size: 11 residues. Per germline, CDR1 SQVTM and CDR2 ANQGSEA. After removal of 7 bases from V and 3 bases from J, the junction contained 2 bases not matched to a gene.

The V and J genes are TRBV27 and TRBJ2-6, with D possibly TRBD2 on 6 matching bases. The germline gives CDR1 MNHEY, CDR2 SMNVEV (reference sequence). The CDR3 spans 16 residues. V gave up 3 bases and J gave up 2 bases, with 11 bases separating them. The CDR3 DNA is TGTGCCAGCAGTTTCCAGGGCGGGGCTGGGGCCAACGTCCTGACTTTC. This sequence encodes CASSFQGGAGANVLTF.

The chain has TRBV6-4 and TRBJ1-1; 8 bases fit TRBD1. The CDR3 extends over 16 amino acids. With V trimmed by 6 bases and J by 2 bases, 11 bases remained unmatched. Germline V lookup: CDR1 MRHNA, CDR2 SNTAGT. CDR3 sequence reads: CASSPTQAGGNTEAFF. The CDR3 DNA reads as TGTGCCAGCAGCCCAACCCAGGCAGGGGGCAACACTGAAGCTTTCTTT.

This chain joins TRBV15 and TRBJ2-3, with 10 bases fitting TRBD2. The CDR3 extends over 15 amino acids. Per the germline V gene, CDR1 is LNHNV and CDR2 is YYDKDF (reference sequence). Unmatched junction bases numbered 4, after V lost 1 base and J lost 6 bases. CDR3 sequence (DNA): TGTGCCACCAGCAGAGGTCTAGCGGGAGCGGATACGCAGTATTTT. Amino acids: CATSRGLAGADTQYF.

The V call is TRBV19, the J call TRBJ2-3, with D unclear. V was clipped by 6 bases and J by 0 bases, with 4 bases between them. CDR3 length: 12 amino acids. Germline assignment: CDR1 LNHDA and CDR2 SQIVND (reference sequence). CDR3 amino acids: CASSPSTDTQYF. The CDR3 DNA reads TGTGCCAGTAGCCCTAGCACAGATACGCAGTATTTT.

The CDR3 spells CSVGGGQGVYEQYF. The CDR3 nucleotides are TGCAGCGTTGGAGGTGGACAGGGAGTATACGAGCAGTACTTC. V usage is TRBV29-1 and J usage is TRBJ2-7, with 8 bases aligning to TRBD1. Germline-derived CDR1 and CDR2 are SQVTM and ANQGSEA. This CDR3 is 14 amino acids long. After removal of 4 bases from V and 4 bases from J, the junction contained 9 bases not matched to a gene.

V is TRBV5-1 and J is TRBJ1-2; 10 nucleotides align to TRBD1. CDR1 SGHRS and CDR2 YFSETQ come from the germline V gene. This CDR3 has 14 residues. V lost 4 bases and J lost 3; bases outside the gene matches: 3. The CDR3 DNA is TGCGCCAGCAGCGCAGGGACAGGGGACTATGGCTACACCTTC. It encodes CASSAGTGDYGYTF.

The chain recombines TRBV7-6 with TRBJ2-5; tentatively, D is TRBD1 or TRBD2 (5 bases each). The CDR3 contains 13 residues. Looked up from germline, CDR1 is SGHVS and CDR2 is FNYEAQ. V shed 1 base and J shed 4 bases, with 7 bases lying between them. The CDR3 sequence is CASSLVGGETQYF. The CDR3 bases are TGTGCCAGCAGCTTAGTTGGGGGAGAGACCCAGTACTTC.

This rearrangement joins TRBV5-1 to TRBJ2-3; 7 bases line up with TRBD1. The CDR3 runs to 15 residues. Germline assignment: CDR1 SGHRS and CDR2 YFSETQ. V dropped 4 bases and J dropped 2; count of bases not matched to a gene: 7. CDR3 coding DNA: TGCGCCAGCAGCGGCTCGGGACAGTTCACAGATACGCAGTATTTT. Its translation: CASSGSGQFTDTQYF. The full variable domain, its missing parts supplied by reference TRBV5-1 and TRBJ2-3, is KAGVTQTPRYLIKTRGQQVTLSCSPISGHRSVSWYQQTPGQGLQFLFEYFSETQRNKGNFPGRFSGRQFSNSRSEMNVSTLELGDSALYLCASSGSGQFTDTQYFGPGTRLTVL.

V and J are TRBV6-5 and TRBJ1-1, with no clear D. This CDR3 is 11 amino acids long. V lost 6 bases, J lost 6 bases, and 8 bases lay in between. Germline V gene lookup returns CDR1 MNHEY and CDR2 SVGAGI. The CDR3 coding sequence is TGTGCCAGCAGACGGGATTCTGAAGCTTTCTTT. Translating gives CASRRDSEAFF.

V gene TRBV11-3 combines with J gene TRBJ2-1; perhaps TRBD1 as D (6 bases). The CDR3 is 16 residues long. From germline, CDR1 is SGHNT and CDR2 YENEEA. The germline V and J ends were trimmed by 5 bases and 4 bases, with 18 bases remaining between them. CDR3 DNA: TGTGCCAGCAGCCAATCGACAGGACATAGTTACAATGAGCAGTTCTTC. Amino acids: CASSQSTGHSYNEQFF.

The V gene is TRBV7-2, the J gene TRBJ2-3; D not certain. The CDR3 is 15 residues long. Trimming took off 1 base at V and 4 bases at J, with 12 bases between the two ends. The germline V gene encodes CDR1 SGHTA and CDR2 FQGNSA. The CDR3 loop is CASSLVSSGADTQYF. For the CDR3, the DNA is TGTGCCAGCAGCTTAGTGAGCAGTGGGGCAGATACGCAGTATTTT.

This rearrangement joins TRBV7-3 to TRBJ2-5; 9 bases map to TRBD2. Germline lookup yields CDR1 SGHTA and CDR2 FQGTGA. Trimming at V came to 5 bases and at J to 1 base, leaving 5 bases not matched to a gene. The length of the CDR3 is 15 residues. The CDR3 reads CASSLAGGIQETQYF. In nucleotides, the CDR3 is TGTGCCAGCAGCCTTGCGGGGGGGATCCAAGAGACCCAGTACTTC.

V usage is TRBV5-3 and J usage is TRBJ2-1; the D gene is possibly TRBD2 (5 bases). TRBV5-3 is assigned to the ORF class and has an uncertain function. The CDR3 extends over 15 amino acids. V was clipped by 3 bases and J by 0 bases, with 10 bases between them. CDR3 coding DNA: TGTGCCAGAAGCTCAAGCCGGGGCTCCTACAATGAGCAGTTCTTC. It encodes CARSSSRGSYNEQFF.

In DNA, the CDR3 is TGTGCCAGCAGCTTCGGTGAGAACACTGAAGCTTTCTTT. Translating it yields CASSFGENTEAFF. The chain couples TRBV7-2 to TRBJ1-1; no reliable D call. Germline CDR1 and CDR2: SGHTA and FQGNSA. The CDR3 is 13 residues long. With 3 bases removed from V and 1 base from J, the gap between germline ends came to 6 bases.

V gene TRBV5-6 combines with J gene TRBJ2-7; TRBD2 is a possible D gene (5 bases). V was shortened by 7 bases and J by 3 bases, with 17 bases between the two germline ends. The CDR3 is 14 amino acids. The germline V gene has CDR1 SGHDT and CDR2 YYEEEE. CDR3 DNA sequence: TGTGCCAGCGGTTCGCGGACTCTAGTCTACGAGCAGTACTTC. Translating gives CASGSRTLVYEQYF.

The chain couples TRBV6-5 to TRBJ1-2; 8 bases line up with TRBD1. The V gene end was trimmed by 4 bases and the J gene end by 5 bases; junction bases not matched to a gene: 6. CDR1 is MNHEY and CDR2 is SVGAGI in the germline V gene. This CDR3 has 14 residues. In DNA form, the CDR3 reads TGTGCCAGCAGTTTATCCGGGACAGGTTATGGCTACACCTTC. Translating it yields CASSLSGTGYGYTF.

V and J are TRBV23-1 and TRBJ2-1; D perhaps matches TRBD1 (6 bases). TRBV23-1 qualifies as an ORF whose function is uncertain. Trimming took off 0 bases at V and 6 bases at J, with 24 bases between the two ends. There are 19 residues in the CDR3. CDR3 protein: CASSQSGAGPLFLINEQFF. In DNA form, the CDR3 reads TGCGCCAGCAGTCAATCGGGGGCAGGGCCCCTTTTCCTAATCAATGAGCAGTTCTTC.

This chain connects TRBV6-1 to TRBJ2-3; TRBD2 matches 12 bases. In germline, CDR1 is MNHNS, CDR2 SASEGT. The CDR3 is made up of 15 amino acids. J was trimmed by 5 bases and V by 6 bases; bases with no gene match: 6. CDR3 protein: CASSAASGGGDTQYF. The CDR3 DNA follows: TGTGCCAGCAGCGCAGCTAGCGGGGGGGGAGATACGCAGTATTTT.